Shown below are 16 T cell receptor beta chains from a single sample sequenced in a study of regulatory T cells in long-lasting Graves disease. Time point indicated: newly diagnosed GD, antithyroid drugs for less than 3 months. PBMC-extracted RNA yielded the TCR library. The TCR beta library used iRepertoire HTBI primers with Arm-PCR amplification of CDR3. MiXCR, run by TCRdb on the multiplex PCR reads, gives a single entry per CDR3 protein. The sample lists hundreds of thousands of distinct CDR3 sequences, roughly 14% occurring once. This sample was shared with a second study, whose subject was T cells in Graves' hyperthyroidism and ophthalmopathy.

The sequenced sample was peripheral blood mononuclear cells (PBMCs), obtained at new diagnosis, from a patient treated with antithyroid drugs. These receptors all come from a man younger than 45 with Graves disease.

This clonotype was seen at least ten times. This chain links TRBV3-1 with TRBJ2-7; D gene ambiguous. The germline gives CDR1 LGHDT, CDR2 YNNKEL (reference sequence). V was pared by 5 bases and J by 3 bases, with 5 bases between. CDR3 length equals 11 residues. CDR3 nucleotides: TGTGCCAGCAGCAAAGTCTACGAGCAGTACTTC. It encodes CASSKVYEQYF.

This clonotype was found many times. The chain has TRBV28 and TRBJ2-3; 7 bases match TRBD2. The CDR3 is 15 amino acids. Trimming at V came to 5 bases and at J to 5 bases, leaving 10 bases not matched to a gene. Germline V lookup: CDR1 MDHEN, CDR2 SYDVKM. The CDR3: CASSNHAGVLDTQYF. The CDR3 DNA is TGTGCCAGCAGTAATCACGCGGGAGTGCTAGATACGCAGTATTTT.

The sample holds many counts of this clonotype. The V gene is TRBV20-1, the J gene TRBJ2-1, with TRBD2 matching 7 bases. Per the germline V gene, CDR1 is DFQATT and CDR2 is SNEGSKA (reference sequence). The J segment lost 9 bases and the V segment lost 8 bases, leaving 13 bases of the junction unmatched. This CDR3 spans 13 amino acids. The chain's CDR3 is CSTNSPGGFEQFF. The DNA of the CDR3 is TGCAGTACTAATTCCCCGGGGGGTTTTGAGCAGTTCTTC.

J is TRBJ2-1 and V is TRBV6-2 or TRBV6-3; possibly TRBD1 for D (6 bases). V lost 5 bases, J lost 4 bases, and 12 bases lay in between. Germline V gives CDR1 MNHEY, CDR2 SVGEGT. The CDR3 extends over 14 amino acids. CDR3 sequence reads: CASSEGRGYNEQFF. DNA for the CDR3: TGTGCCAGCAGTGAGGGCAGGGGATACAATGAGCAGTTCTTC.

This clonotype was detected many times. Here the CDR3 DNA reads TGTGCCAGCAGCTCGGACAGGGGCAATGAGCAGTTCTTC. Translating gives CASSSDRGNEQFF. The chain couples TRBV7-3 to TRBJ2-1; 9 positions agree with TRBD1. Germline V CDR1 and CDR2: SGHTA, FQGTGA. The V gene end was trimmed by 4 bases and the J gene end by 6 bases; junction bases not matched to a gene: 1. The CDR3 has 13 amino acids. The whole variable domain, filled in from reference TRBV7-3 and TRBJ2-1, reads GAGVSQTPSNKVTEKGKYVELRCDPISGHTALYWYRQSLGQGPEFLIYFQGTGAADDSGLPNDRFFAVRPEGSVSTLKIQRTERGDSAVYLCASSSDRGNEQFFGPGTRLTVL.

Notes on this clonotype: A much larger clone sits a single nucleotide away, making a read error possible. This chain links TRBV6-5 with TRBJ1-2, with 7 bases lining up with TRBD1. Germline values: CDR1 MNHEY, CDR2 SVGAGI. This CDR3 is built from 15 residues. V gave up 2 bases and J gave up 3 bases; unmatched junction bases: 6. DNA of the CDR3: TGTGCCAGCAGTTACGTGGACAGGCAACACTATGGCTACACCTTC. It codes for CASSYVDRQHYGYTF.

A remark on this clonotype: A much bigger clone sits one base away, suggesting this may be a read error. The rearrangement links TRBV6-1 to TRBJ2-1; TRBD2 agrees at 7 bases. This CDR3 is 13 amino acids long. Germline loops: CDR1 MNHNS, CDR2 SASEGT. Here the CDR3 DNA reads TGTGCCAGCAGCTGGGGAGGGCCTGCTTCACAGTCCTTC. Its protein is CASSWGGPASQSF.

Worth noting for this clonotype: One base away lies a much larger clone, so this may be a sequencing read error. This chain joins TRBV6-2 or TRBV6-3 and TRBJ1-5, with TRBD1 as a possible D gene (5 bases). The CDR3 contains 14 residues. Germline V lookup: CDR1 MNHEY, CDR2 SVGEGT. The CDR3, as DNA: TGTGCCCGCAGTTACTCGGGGGTCCATCAGCCCCAGCATTTT. Its protein is CARSYSGVHQPQHF.

This clonotype was observed a few times. V usage is TRBV29-1 and J usage is TRBJ2-5, with 7 bases that match TRBD2. This CDR3 is built from 13 residues. The V and J ends lost 4 bases and 2 bases, in that order; junction bases with no gene match: 4. The germline gives CDR1 SQVTM, CDR2 ANQGSEA. As DNA, the CDR3 is TGCAGCGTTGGCCTAGCGGAACAAGAGACCCAGTACTTC. It is translated as CSVGLAEQETQYF.

This clonotype was found many times. The genes are TRBV5-1 and TRBJ2-1; 11 bases are a match to TRBD2. Germline values: CDR1 SGHRS, CDR2 YFSETQ. V shed 3 bases and J 3 bases; nucleotides not matched to a gene: 5. This CDR3 has 16 amino acids. The CDR3 loop reads CASSWEGLADYNEQFF. In DNA, the CDR3 is TGCGCCAGCAGCTGGGAGGGACTAGCGGACTACAATGAGCAGTTCTTC.

This clonotype was counted ten times or more. This rearrangement joins TRBV7-8 to TRBJ1-4; 9 bases fit TRBD1. The CDR3 is 15 residues long. In germline, CDR1 is SGHVS, CDR2 FQNEAQ. Losses at the gene ends were 5 bases for V and 7 bases for J; bases not matched to a gene: 8. CDR3 amino acids: CASSRNRGRIEKLFF. DNA for the CDR3: TGTGCCAGCAGCCGGAACAGGGGGCGGATTGAAAAACTGTTTTTT.

This clonotype was recorded many times. A read error may account for a junction end that differs from germline. The CDR3 spells CASSLGQGAYGYTF. The CDR3 nucleotides are TGCGCCAGCAGCTTGGGACAGGGGGCCTATGGCTACACCTTC. This chain connects TRBV12-3 or TRBV12-4 to TRBJ1-2; 12 bases fit TRBD1. The CDR3 loop spans 14 amino acids.

On this clonotype itself: This may be a read error: a much more frequent sequence differs by one nucleotide. This chain connects TRBV18 to TRBJ2-7; perhaps TRBD2 as D (5 bases). Germline CDR1 KGHSH, CDR2 LQKENI. V shed 3 bases and J shed 7 bases, with 16 bases lying between them. This CDR3 has 14 residues. Here the CDR3 DNA reads TGTGCCAGCTCACCTTACGGGGTTTACAATGAGCAGTACTTC. Protein sequence: CASSPYGVYNEQYF.

V usage is TRBV6-5 and J usage is TRBJ2-7; D tentatively fits TRBD1 or TRBD2 (5 bases each). CDR1 is MNHEY, CDR2 SVGAGI, per germline. Trimming removed 3 bases from V and 2 bases from J, with 14 bases in between. This CDR3 has 15 residues. In DNA form, the CDR3 reads TGTGCCAGCAGTTATCTAAGGGGACCTACCTACGAGCAGTACTTC. Translating it yields CASSYLRGPTYEQYF.

There are a few counts of this clonotype. V gene TRBV7-9 combines with J gene TRBJ1-2; tentative D call: TRBD1 (5 bases). Trimming removed 5 bases at V and 6 bases at J, with 16 bases between. The CDR3 consists of 14 residues. Germline CDR1 is SEHNR and CDR2 is FQNEAQ (reference sequence). The CDR3 sequence: CASSPGARADGYTF. As DNA, the CDR3 is TGTGCCAGCAGCCCCGGGGCCAGGGCGGATGGCTACACCTTC.

This clonotype was counted only a few times. This chain uses TRBV5-4 with TRBJ1-1, with no clear D. The CDR3 runs to 14 residues. Deletions cut 3 bases from V and 0 bases from J, with 9 bases between. CDR1 is SGHNT and CDR2 is YYREEE in the germline V gene (reference sequence). In nucleotides, the CDR3 is TGTGCCAGCAGCTATGGGTTTATGAACACTGAAGCTTTCTTT. It specifies CASSYGFMNTEAFF. Filled out from reference TRBV5-4 and TRBJ1-1, the complete variable domain reads ETGVTQSPTHLIKTRGQQVTLRCSSQSGHNTVSWYQQALGQGPQFIFQYYREEENGRGNFPPRFSGLQFPNYSSELNVNALELDDSALYLCASSYGFMNTEAFFGQGTRLTVV.